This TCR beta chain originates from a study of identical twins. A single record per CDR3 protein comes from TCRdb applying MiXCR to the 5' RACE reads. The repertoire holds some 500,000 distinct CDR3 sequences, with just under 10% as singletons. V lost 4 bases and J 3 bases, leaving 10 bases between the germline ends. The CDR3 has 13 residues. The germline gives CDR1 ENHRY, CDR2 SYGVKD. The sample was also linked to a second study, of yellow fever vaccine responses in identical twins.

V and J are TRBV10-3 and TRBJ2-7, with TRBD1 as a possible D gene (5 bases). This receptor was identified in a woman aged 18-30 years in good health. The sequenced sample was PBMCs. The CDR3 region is CAISGETDYEQYF. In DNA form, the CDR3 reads TGTGCCATCAGTGGTGAGACAGACTACGAGCAGTACTTC.